A single sample gave rise to the 22 T cell receptor beta chains below, sequenced in a study of naive and memory T cell subsets. Two oligonucleotides, mixed equimolar, formed the beta constant-region primer covering TRBC1 and TRBC2. Four rounds of PCR amplified the ligated cDNA using nested alpha and beta constant-region primers plus SP2. TCRdb used MiXCR to reprocess the UMI-ligation and nested PCR reads, holding one entry per CDR3 protein. The table has tens of thousands of distinct CDR3 sequences, 18% seen once. Sequencing input: effector memory CD4+ T cells from blood. As to subset: effector memory, CD45RA- CD27-. These receptors were obtained from a human donor in good health.

Only a few counts were recorded for this clonotype. The chain combines TRBV20-1 with TRBJ2-7, with D tentatively TRBD1 (6 bases). From germline, CDR1 is DFQATT and CDR2 SNEGSKA (reference sequence). The CDR3 runs to 14 residues. The germline V and J ends were trimmed by 6 bases and 0 bases, with 15 bases remaining between them. The CDR3 coding sequence is TGCAGTGCCCAAGGACAGTCCTCCTCCTACGAGCAGTACTTC. This sequence encodes CSAQGQSSSYEQYF.

The V and J genes are TRBV30 and TRBJ1-6; D is ambiguous. Trimming took off 5 bases at V and 2 bases at J, with 7 bases between the two ends. This CDR3 region has 13 residues. Germline-derived CDR1 and CDR2 are GTSNPN and SVGIG (reference sequence). CDR3 DNA sequence: TGTGCCTGGGGGAGGCCCTATAATTCACCCCTCCACTTT. Translated: CAWGRPYNSPLHF.

This clonotype was found many times. V is TRBV7-2 and J is TRBJ1-3, with D maybe TRBD1 (6 bases). CDR1 SGHTA and CDR2 FQGNSA come from the germline V gene. This CDR3 spans 15 amino acids. With 4 bases removed from V and 6 bases from J, the gap between germline ends came to 16 bases. The CDR3: CASSSNGQNLNTIYF. DNA of the CDR3: TGTGCCAGCAGCTCGAACGGACAGAATTTAAACACCATATATTTT. The full variable domain, in which reference TRBV7-2 and TRBJ1-3 provide the parts outside the CDR3, is GAGVSQSPSNKVTEKGKDVELRCDPISGHTALYWYRQSLGQGLEFLIYFQGNSAPDKSGLPSDRFSAERTGGSVSTLTIQRTQQEDSAVYLCASSSNGQNLNTIYFGEGSWLTVV.

This clonotype appeared a few times. This chain uses TRBV20-1 with TRBJ2-7; unclear D gene. This CDR3 contains 12 residues. V shed 5 bases and J shed 0 bases, with 8 bases lying between them. The germline V gene has CDR1 DFQATT and CDR2 SNEGSKA (reference sequence). CDR3 nucleotide sequence: TGCAGTGCTGCCTGGATCTCCTACGAGCAGTACTTC. Its translation is CSAAWISYEQYF.

In this sample, this clonotype turned up a few times. This chain connects TRBV14 to TRBJ2-4; 11 bases align to TRBD2. Trimming cost V 4 bases and J 6 bases; bases outside gene matches: 11. The CDR3 totals 17 residues. Germline assignment: CDR1 SGHDN and CDR2 FVKESK. CDR3 bases: TGTGCCAGCAGCCCCACAGGAGGGACTAGCGGAAGAAACATTCAGTACTTC. The encoded protein is CASSPTGGTSGRNIQYF.

This clonotype was found a few times. The rearrangement uses TRBV20-1 and TRBJ1-5; D is possibly TRBD1 (5 bases). V lost 3 bases and J 2 bases, leaving 8 bases between the germline ends. Germline CDR1 is DFQATT and CDR2 is SNEGSKA (reference sequence). CDR3 size: 13 residues. The CDR3 nucleotides read TGCAGTGCTAGGGGGGACGGCAATCAGCCCCAGCATTTT. This sequence encodes CSARGDGNQPQHF.

This clonotype has a count of ten or more. This chain connects TRBV27 to TRBJ1-5; weak D call: TRBD1 (6 bases). The CDR3 spans 14 residues. V dropped 6 bases and J dropped 6 bases, with 15 bases sitting between them. Germline-derived CDR1 and CDR2 are MNHEY and SMNVEV (reference sequence). The CDR3 coding sequence is TGTGCCAGCAGAAAAGGACAGTTAAGTCAGCCCCAGCATTTT. It encodes CASRKGQLSQPQHF.

The chain carries TRBV2 and TRBJ1-4, with 8 bases fitting TRBD1. Germline values: CDR1 SNHLY, CDR2 FYNNEI. The trim removed 8 bases at V and 8 bases at J, leaving 10 bases unmatched. CDR3 length: 14 amino acids. The CDR3 loop reads CASGTRTGNEKLFF. Written as DNA, the CDR3 is TGTGCCAGCGGGACTCGGACAGGGAACGAAAAACTGTTTTTT.

This clonotype was counted many times. The rearrangement joins TRBV7-2 to TRBJ2-7; D call uncertain. Trimming removed 5 bases at V and 5 bases at J, with 13 bases between. Looked up from germline, CDR1 is SGHTA and CDR2 is FQGNSA. The CDR3 length is 13 residues. The CDR3 spells CASSVTPTHEQYF. DNA of the CDR3: TGTGCCAGCAGCGTAACTCCTACGCACGAGCAGTACTTC.

This clonotype is large within its sample. V gene TRBV10-3 combines with J gene TRBJ1-1, with D tentatively TRBD1 (5 bases). Looked up from germline, CDR1 is ENHRY and CDR2 is SYGVKD. The CDR3 runs to 14 residues. The V gene lost 4 bases and the J gene lost 1 base, with 10 bases spanning the gap. CDR3 nucleotides: TGTGCCATCAGTGCTCAGGGCGCGAACACTGAAGCTTTCTTT. Translating it yields CAISAQGANTEAFF.

This sequence joins TRBV7-6 and TRBJ1-1; D is possibly TRBD1 (5 bases). This CDR3 is 15 amino acids long. Germline V CDR1 and CDR2: SGHVS, FNYEAQ. With 6 bases removed from V and 0 bases from J, the gap between germline ends came to 14 bases. The CDR3 sequence is CASRPTDSMNTEAFF. The CDR3, as DNA: TGTGCCAGCAGACCCACAGACAGTATGAACACTGAAGCTTTCTTT.

This clonotype was detected ten times or more. The chain combines TRBV7-6 with TRBJ1-1; D is unresolved. V lost 5 bases and J 3 bases, leaving 16 bases between the germline ends. Germline assignment: CDR1 SGHVS and CDR2 FNYEAQ. The CDR3 consists of 15 residues. The CDR3 protein is CASSANFDGDTEAFF. CDR3 DNA: TGTGCCAGCAGCGCTAACTTCGACGGAGACACTGAAGCTTTCTTT.

The genes are TRBV10-3 and TRBJ1-1; D unclear. V was clipped by 7 bases and J by 2 bases, with 20 bases between them. This CDR3 comprises 16 residues. The germline CDR1 and CDR2 sequences are ENHRY and SYGVKD. For the CDR3, the DNA is TGTGCCATCACAGAGACACCACCTATCACCAACACTGAAGCTTTCTTT. It yields the protein CAITETPPITNTEAFF.

The chain uses TRBV28 and TRBJ1-1; D possibly corresponds to TRBD1 (5 bases). V was cut by 5 bases and J by 4 bases, with 17 bases left in between. CDR1 is MDHEN and CDR2 is SYDVKM in the germline V gene. This CDR3 is 15 amino acids long. CDR3: CASSAPPGGGTEAFF. In DNA form, the CDR3 reads TGTGCCAGCAGTGCTCCTCCGGGGGGTGGCACTGAAGCTTTCTTT.

V is TRBV30 and J is TRBJ1-3; D is uncertain. Germline V gene data show CDR1 as GTSNPN and CDR2 as SVGIG (reference sequence). V dropped 5 bases and J dropped 4 bases, with 3 bases sitting between them. This CDR3 is 10 amino acids long. Here the CDR3 DNA reads TGTGCCTGGGGAGGAAACACCATATATTTT. Amino acids: CAWGGNTIYF.

Concerning this clonotype: A much more abundant neighbour one base away suggests this may be a read error. The chain uses TRBV20-1 and TRBJ2-1; 10 bases are a match to TRBD2. CDR1 is DFQATT, CDR2 SNEGSKA, per germline (reference sequence). The CDR3 runs 13 residues. Trimming removed 6 bases from V and 8 bases from J; junction bases left unmatched: 7. The CDR3 protein is CSAVRLAGDEQFF. CDR3 in DNA: TGCAGTGCCGTGAGACTAGCGGGCGATGAGCAGTTCTTC.

There are a few counts of this clonotype. This rearrangement joins TRBV5-8 to TRBJ2-2; 13 positions agree with TRBD2. Looked up from germline, CDR1 is SGHTS and CDR2 is YDEGEE. The CDR3 is made up of 20 amino acids. The ends lost 3 bases at V and 1 base at J; junction bases unmatched: 12. The CDR3 coding sequence is TGTGCCAGCAGCTCCGGCAGTGGACTAGCGGGAGCTGGGAACACCGGGGAGCTGTTTTTT. Protein product: CASSSGSGLAGAGNTGELFF.

There are a few counts of this clonotype. The J gene is TRBJ2-1, the V gene TRBV6-2 or TRBV6-3; the match to TRBD2 covers 13 bases. J gave up 8 bases and V 2 bases, and 3 bases lay outside the gene matches. Per the germline V gene, CDR1 is MNHEY and CDR2 is SVGEGT. This CDR3 is 15 amino acids long. CDR3 protein: CASSYGTSGIDEQFF. In nucleotides, the CDR3 is TGTGCCAGCAGTTACGGGACTAGCGGGATCGATGAGCAGTTCTTC.

The rearrangement links TRBV28 to TRBJ1-5; TRBD1 aligns across 9 bases. The V gene end was trimmed by 4 bases and the J gene end by 7 bases; junction bases not matched to a gene: 11. Looked up from germline, CDR1 is MDHEN and CDR2 is SYDVKM. This CDR3 region has 16 residues. The CDR3 DNA reads TGTGCCAGCAGTTCAACCGGGACAGGGTCTGGACAGCCCCAGCATTTT. This codes for CASSSTGTGSGQPQHF.

The J gene is TRBJ2-6, the V gene TRBV12-3 or TRBV12-4, with D perhaps matching TRBD1 (6 bases). The CDR3 has 15 residues. V was trimmed by 6 bases and J by 2 bases, leaving 11 bases between them. For the CDR3, the DNA is TGTGCCAGCAGCTTCTACAGGGCTGGGGCCAACGTCCTGACTTTC. It translates to CASSFYRAGANVLTF.

The genes are TRBV5-5 and TRBJ2-6; D not certain. Trimming took 1 base from V and 0 from J, leaving 5 bases between them. Germline V gives CDR1 SGHKS, CDR2 YYEKEE (reference sequence). This CDR3 spans 15 amino acids. The CDR3 DNA sequence: TGTGCCAGCAGCTTGACTGACTCTGGGGCCAACGTCCTGACTTTC. Translating it yields CASSLTDSGANVLTF.

The rearrangement links TRBV29-1 to TRBJ2-7; tentatively, D is TRBD2 (6 bases). V was shortened by 6 bases and J by 7 bases, with 10 bases between the two germline ends. CDR3 length: 10 amino acids. Germline CDR1 and CDR2: SQVTM and ANQGSEA. CDR3: CSVIGREQYF. The CDR3 DNA reads as TGCAGCGTGATTGGGAGGGAGCAGTACTTC.